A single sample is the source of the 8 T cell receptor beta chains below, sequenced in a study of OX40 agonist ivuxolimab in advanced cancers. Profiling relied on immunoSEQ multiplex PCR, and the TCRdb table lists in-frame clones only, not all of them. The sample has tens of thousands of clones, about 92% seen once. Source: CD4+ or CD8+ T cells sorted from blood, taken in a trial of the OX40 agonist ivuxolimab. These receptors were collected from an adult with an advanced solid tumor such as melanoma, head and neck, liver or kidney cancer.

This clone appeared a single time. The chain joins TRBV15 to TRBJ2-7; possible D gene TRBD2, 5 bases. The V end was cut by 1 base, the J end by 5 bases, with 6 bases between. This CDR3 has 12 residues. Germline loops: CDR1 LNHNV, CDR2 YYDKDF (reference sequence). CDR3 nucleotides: TGTGCCACCAGCAGAGTGAGGGACGAGCAGTACTTC. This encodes CATSRVRDEQYF.

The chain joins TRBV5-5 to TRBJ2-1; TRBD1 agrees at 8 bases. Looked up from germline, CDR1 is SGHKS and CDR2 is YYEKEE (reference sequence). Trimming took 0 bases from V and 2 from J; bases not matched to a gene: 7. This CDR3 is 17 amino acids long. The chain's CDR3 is CASSLAGNRGAYNEQFF. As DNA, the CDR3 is TGTGCCAGCAGCTTGGCGGGGAACAGGGGGGCCTACAATGAGCAGTTCTTC.

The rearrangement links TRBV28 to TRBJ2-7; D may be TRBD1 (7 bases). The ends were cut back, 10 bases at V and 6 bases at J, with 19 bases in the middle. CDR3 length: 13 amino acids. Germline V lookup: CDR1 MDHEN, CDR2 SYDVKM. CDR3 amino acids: CATSPGRGVEQYF. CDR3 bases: TGTGCCACGAGCCCGGGCAGGGGGGTCGAGCAGTACTTC.

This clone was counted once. The DNA of the CDR3 is TGTGCCAGCGCGACAGGGGCCCCGCACGGGGAGCTGTTTTTT. Translation gives CASATGAPHGELFF. The chain recombines TRBV27 with TRBJ2-2; TRBD1 matches 8 bases. Germline CDR1 and CDR2: MNHEY and SMNVEV (reference sequence). The CDR3 consists of 14 residues. J was trimmed by 7 bases and V by 8 bases; bases with no gene match: 9.

The CDR3, as DNA: TGTGCCAGCAGCTTGGGGTACCGGGCGGGGGATCCCACAGATACGCAGTATTTT. It translates to CASSLGYRAGDPTDTQYF. The chain combines TRBV7-9 with TRBJ2-3; 7 bases align to TRBD2. Trimming cost V 3 bases and J 2 bases; bases outside gene matches: 14. CDR1 is SEHNR and CDR2 is FQNEAQ in the germline V gene (reference sequence). The CDR3 length is 18 residues.

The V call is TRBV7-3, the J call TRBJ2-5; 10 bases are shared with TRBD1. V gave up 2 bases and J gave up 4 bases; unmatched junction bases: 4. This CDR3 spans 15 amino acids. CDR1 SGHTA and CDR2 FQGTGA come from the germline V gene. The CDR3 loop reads CASSLGTGAPETQYF. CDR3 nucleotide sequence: TGTGCCAGCAGCTTAGGGACAGGGGCCCCAGAGACCCAGTACTTC.

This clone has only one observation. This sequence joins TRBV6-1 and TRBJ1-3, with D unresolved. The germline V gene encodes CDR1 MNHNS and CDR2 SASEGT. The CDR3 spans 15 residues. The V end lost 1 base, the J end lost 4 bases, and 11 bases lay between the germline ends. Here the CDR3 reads CASSEVDRNGNTIYF. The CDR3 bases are TGTGCCAGCAGTGAAGTCGACCGAAACGGAAACACCATATATTTT.

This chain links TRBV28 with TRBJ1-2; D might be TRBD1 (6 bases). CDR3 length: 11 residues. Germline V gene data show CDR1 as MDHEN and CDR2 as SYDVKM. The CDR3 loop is CAGGPAYGYTF. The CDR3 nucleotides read TGTGCGGGGGGCCCCGCTTATGGCTACACCTTC.